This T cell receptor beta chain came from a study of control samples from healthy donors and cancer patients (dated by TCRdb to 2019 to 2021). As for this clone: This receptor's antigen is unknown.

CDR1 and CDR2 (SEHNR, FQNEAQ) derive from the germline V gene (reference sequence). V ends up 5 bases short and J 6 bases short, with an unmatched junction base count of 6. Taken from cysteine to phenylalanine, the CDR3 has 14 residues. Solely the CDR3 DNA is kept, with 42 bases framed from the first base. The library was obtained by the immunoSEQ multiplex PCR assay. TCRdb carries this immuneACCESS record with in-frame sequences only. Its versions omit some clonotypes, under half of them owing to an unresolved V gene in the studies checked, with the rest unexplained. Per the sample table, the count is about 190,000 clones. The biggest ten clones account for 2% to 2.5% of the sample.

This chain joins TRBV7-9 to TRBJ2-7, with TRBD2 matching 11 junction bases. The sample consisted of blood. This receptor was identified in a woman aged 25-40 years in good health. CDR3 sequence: CASSRVAGGREQYF. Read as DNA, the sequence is TGTGCCAGCAGCCGGGTAGCGGGGGGGCGCGAGCAGTACTTC.